This T cell receptor beta chain was identified during a study of regulatory T cells in long-lasting Graves disease. Arm-PCR of CDR3 regions and iRepertoire HTBI primers were the basis on which TCR beta libraries were built. From the multiplex PCR reads, TCRdb called clonotypes with MiXCR, one entry per CDR3 protein. Of 400,000 to 500,000 distinct CDR3 sequences listed, roughly 17% are singletons. Noted time point: newly diagnosed GD, antithyroid drugs for less than 3 months. TCR sequences were obtained from RNA taken from PBMCs. The CDR3 runs to 13 residues. CDR1 and CDR2 (germline): MDHEN, SYDVKM. Between the trimmed V and J ends, which lost 7 bases and 6 bases, there was a span of 15 bases. This clonotype was found many times. This sample was also put to use in a study of T cells in Graves' hyperthyroidism and ophthalmopathy.

This chain connects TRBV28 to TRBJ1-2, with D hard to call. The sample was peripheral blood mononuclear cells (PBMCs), taken at new diagnosis, from a patient treated with antithyroid drugs. The TCR originated in a young woman with Graves disease. CDR3 nucleotide sequence: TGTGCCAGCAATCCATGGGGTTTTCATGGCTACACCTTC. Its translation: CASNPWGFHGYTF.